This TCR beta chain was sequenced during a study of T cell repertoires in cytomegalovirus infection. The germline V and J ends were trimmed by 3 bases and 4 bases, with 10 bases remaining between them. Germline V gives CDR1 SGHTA, CDR2 FQGNSA. The CDR3 covers 14 residues. TCRdb analysed the reads with MiXCR anew, one entry per CDR3 protein. Of around 260,000 distinct CDR3 sequences in the sample, about 25% were seen once. This clonotype came up many times. Sequenced: PBMCs. The receptor's source is a human donor in good health (CMV status not recorded). Some clones in this sample may be carry-over from other donors' samples. This chain connects TRBV7-2 to TRBJ2-1; D may be TRBD1 (5 bases). CDR3 protein: CASSLISGYNEQFF. In nucleotides, the CDR3 is TGTGCCAGCAGCTTGATCTCAGGGTACAATGAGCAGTTCTTC.